This T cell receptor beta chain comes out of a study of blood T cell repertoires in COVID-19. In the original workflow: How many nucleated cells were present was estimated from reference gene primer amplification. Clones were sequenced by immunoSEQ multiplex PCR, and TCRdb holds only the in-frame ones, with some missing. That table supplies the V and J calls and clone size; D and trimming were determined from the DNA. Among 75,000 or so clones listed, approximately 88% were seen once. Per germline, CDR1 LGHNA and CDR2 YSLEER. The ends lost 2 bases at V and 4 bases at J; junction bases unmatched: 8. The CDR3 consists of 17 residues.

The chain couples TRBV4-3 to TRBJ2-1; TRBD2 matches 10 bases. Sequencing used peripheral blood. The origin of this receptor is a woman of 80 years or more with active or convalescent COVID-19. CDR3 bases: TGCGCCAGCAGCCAAAATAGCGGGAGGCTTGGGTACAATGAGCAGTTCTTC. It codes for CASSQNSGRLGYNEQFF.